These 24 T cell receptor beta chains share one sample of origin, sequenced in a study of regulatory T cells in long-lasting Graves disease. Researchers made TCR beta libraries by using iRepertoire HTBI primers and running Arm-PCR on CDR3 regions. TCRdb independently ran MiXCR on the multiplex PCR reads; one entry per CDR3 protein. The data show 400,000 to 550,000 distinct CDR3 sequences, around 14% seen once. Time point meaning: newly diagnosed GD, antithyroid drugs for less than 3 months. Following extraction of RNA from PBMCs, that RNA was used to make the TCR library. The sample was also reused in another study, on T cells in Graves' hyperthyroidism and ophthalmopathy.

The input for sequencing was peripheral blood mononuclear cells (PBMCs), taken at new diagnosis, from a patient treated with antithyroid drugs. The receptors were sampled from a woman in her 30s with Graves disease.

This clonotype has a handful of counts. The V gene is TRBV28, the J gene TRBJ2-1, with 7 bases aligning to TRBD2. With V trimmed by 3 bases and J by 3 bases, 2 bases remained unmatched. The CDR3 is made up of 14 amino acids. The V gene's germline CDR1 is MDHEN and CDR2 SYDVKM. CDR3 in amino acids: CASSFASGYNEQFF. The CDR3 DNA sequence: TGTGCCAGCAGTTTTGCTAGCGGCTACAATGAGCAGTTCTTC.

This clonotype was counted at least ten times. The chain's CDR3 is CATSDSGIHGYTF. As DNA, the CDR3 is TGTGCCACCAGTGATTCCGGAATTCATGGCTACACCTTC. The rearrangement links TRBV24-1 to TRBJ1-2; D ambiguous. Trimming removed 2 bases from V and 6 bases from J, with 9 bases in between. The CDR3 has 13 amino acids. Per germline, CDR1 KGHDR and CDR2 SFDVKD.

This clonotype showed up just a few times. The V gene is TRBV4-1, the J gene TRBJ1-5, with TRBD1 as a possible D gene (5 bases). The CDR3 runs 15 residues. Germline CDR1 MGHRA, CDR2 YSYEKL. The V and J ends lost 0 bases and 2 bases respectively, with 8 bases between them. Here the CDR3 reads CASSQERGGNQPQHF. CDR3 bases: TGCGCCAGCAGCCAAGAACGGGGGGGCAATCAGCCCCAGCATTTT.

The chain carries TRBV11-2 and TRBJ2-7; no clear D gene. This CDR3 is built from 13 residues. The germline V gene encodes CDR1 SGHAT and CDR2 FQNNGV. The V gene lost 6 bases and the J gene lost 4 bases, with 13 bases spanning the gap. The CDR3 reads CASRQDGGYEQYF. CDR3 DNA sequence: TGTGCCAGCAGACAAGACGGTGGATACGAGCAGTACTTC.

The V gene is TRBV20-1, the J gene TRBJ2-3; 8 bases line up with TRBD2. The CDR3 has 14 amino acids. J lost 4 bases, V lost 5 bases, and 8 bases had no gene match. Germline V lookup: CDR1 DFQATT, CDR2 SNEGSKA (reference sequence). The CDR3 loop reads CSAFSGRGADTQYF. CDR3 DNA: TGCAGTGCTTTCAGCGGGAGAGGGGCAGATACGCAGTATTTT.

This clonotype came up many times. This rearrangement joins TRBV2 to TRBJ2-4; TRBD1 matches at 8 bases. The V gene end was trimmed by 8 bases and the J gene end by 4 bases; junction bases not matched to a gene: 10. This CDR3 region has 15 residues. CDR1 is SNHLY, CDR2 FYNNEI, per germline. The CDR3 loop is CASESHRDRKNIQYF. The DNA of the CDR3 is TGTGCCAGCGAATCCCATCGGGACAGGAAAAACATTCAGTACTTC.

The genes are TRBV18 and TRBJ2-4; TRBD2 matches 7 bases. Germline V gives CDR1 KGHSH, CDR2 LQKENI. The CDR3 totals 15 residues. The J segment lost 13 bases and the V segment lost 3 bases, leaving 15 bases of the junction unmatched. The CDR3 is CASSPDSGEGNEQYF. CDR3 sequence (DNA): TGTGCCAGCTCACCTGATTCTGGGGAGGGCAATGAGCAGTACTTC.

This clonotype was detected many times. The chain links TRBV20-1 to TRBJ2-7; 9 bases fit TRBD2. Germline-derived CDR1 and CDR2 are DFQATT and SNEGSKA (reference sequence). J lost 5 bases, V lost 1 base, and 9 bases had no gene match. The CDR3 is made up of 15 amino acids. As DNA, the CDR3 is TGCAGTGCTAGAGGTCCGGGACTAGCTCGCAACGAGCAGTACTTC. Protein: CSARGPGLARNEQYF.

Comments on this clonotype: It may be a read error: a sequence one base away is much more abundant. The chain uses TRBV11-2 and TRBJ2-7; possibly TRBD1 for D (5 bases). Germline assignment: CDR1 SGHAT and CDR2 FQNNGV. CDR3 size: 15 residues. Here the CDR3 DNA reads TGTGCCGGCAGCCCATGGGGCGGCAGCTCCTACGAGCAGTACTTC. This encodes CAGSPWGGSSYEQYF.

The chain employs TRBV3-1 and TRBJ2-5; TRBD1 agrees at 7 bases. CDR3 length: 12 amino acids. Germline trimming cut 8 bases from V and 4 bases from J; bases unmatched to any gene: 4. Per germline, CDR1 LGHDT and CDR2 YNNKEL (reference sequence). The DNA for the CDR3 is TGTGCCAGCGGGGACAGCACAGAGACCCAGTACTTC. Amino acid sequence: CASGDSTETQYF.

On this clonotype: A read error is possible here, since a much larger clone lies one base away. The rearrangement uses TRBV6-2 or TRBV6-3 and TRBJ2-7; TRBD2 might be the D (5 bases). The CDR3 sequence is 15 residues long. CDR1 is MNHEY and CDR2 is SVGEGT in the germline V gene. CDR3 amino acids: CASGYSGSRTYEQYF. The DNA of the CDR3 is TGTGCCAGCGGTTACTCGGGGAGTAGAACCTACGAGCAGTACTTC.

This clonotype was counted ten times or more. This chain joins TRBV2 and TRBJ2-3, with D perhaps TRBD2 (7 bases). The CDR3 is 19 amino acids. The V end lost 0 bases, the J end lost 4 bases, and 23 bases lay between the germline ends. CDR1 SNHLY and CDR2 FYNNEI come from the germline V gene. The DNA for the CDR3 is TGTGCCAGCAGTGAAGCGCGGGGGTCGACAGGCCTTGGGGCAGATACGCAGTATTTT. This codes for CASSEARGSTGLGADTQYF.

As to this clonotype: This is likely a read error, given that the CDR3 carries no conserved phenylalanine or tryptophan at its end. V usage is TRBV28 and J usage is TRBJ1-6; D is unresolved. V lost 1 base and J 9 bases, leaving 16 bases between the germline ends. The CDR3 has 16 residues. Germline values: CDR1 MDHEN, CDR2 SYDVKM. The DNA of the CDR3 is TGTGCCAGCAGTTTATCCGGACCCTCAGGTTTTTCACCCCTCCACTCT. Amino acid sequence: CASSLSGPSGFSPLHS.

This clonotype showed up many times. The V and J genes are TRBV27 and TRBJ2-7; the match to TRBD2 covers 8 bases. The CDR3 extends over 15 amino acids. The trim removed 5 bases at V and 2 bases at J, leaving 8 bases unmatched. The germline V gene encodes CDR1 MNHEY and CDR2 SMNVEV (reference sequence). The CDR3 nucleotides are TGTGCCAGCAGTCCCGACCTACTAGCGGCCTACGAGCAGTACTTC. This encodes CASSPDLLAAYEQYF.

This clonotype has a count of ten or more. The chain joins TRBV30 to TRBJ2-1, with D possibly being TRBD1 or TRBD2 (5 bases each). Trimming pared 0 bases from V and 8 bases from J, leaving 14 bases between. CDR1 is GTSNPN and CDR2 is SVGIG in the germline V gene (reference sequence). This CDR3 is built from 14 residues. The CDR3 is CAWSVGTAADEQFF. The CDR3 region has the DNA TGTGCCTGGAGTGTTGGGACCGCTGCAGATGAGCAGTTCTTC.

The chain recombines TRBV20-1 with TRBJ2-7; D is unclear. The CDR3 is 14 amino acids. CDR1 and CDR2 (germline): DFQATT, SNEGSKA (reference sequence). V lost 0 bases, J lost 2 bases, and 11 bases lay in between. The CDR3 DNA reads TGCAGTGCTAGAGATCGACTTGAAACCTACGAGCAGTACTTC. Translation: CSARDRLETYEQYF.

This clonotype was picked up a small number of times. The chain has TRBV29-1 and TRBJ2-3, with 8 bases identical to TRBD2. The V gene's germline CDR1 is SQVTM and CDR2 ANQGSEA. The CDR3 contains 14 residues. V was pared by 1 base and J by 6 bases, with 6 bases of the junction left unmatched. The CDR3 DNA sequence: TGCAGCGTTGAAGTCAGCGGGAGATTTGATACGCAGTATTTT. Protein sequence: CSVEVSGRFDTQYF.

This clonotype has a count of ten or more. The chain joins TRBV27 to TRBJ2-7; unclear D gene. The V and J ends lost 0 bases and 3 bases respectively, with 6 bases between them. The CDR3 runs to 13 residues. Germline CDR1 and CDR2: MNHEY and SMNVEV (reference sequence). The CDR3 sequence is CASSLSNGYEQYF. DNA of the CDR3: TGTGCCAGCAGTTTATCGAACGGCTACGAGCAGTACTTC.

At least ten counts were recorded for this clonotype. V usage is TRBV12-3 or TRBV12-4 and J usage is TRBJ2-5; D remains ambiguous. V dropped 6 bases and J dropped 2 bases, with 13 bases sitting between them. This CDR3 spans 14 amino acids. CDR3 residues: CASSQRLAQETQYF. DNA of the CDR3: TGTGCCAGCAGCCAGAGACTGGCGCAAGAGACCCAGTACTTC.

This clonotype was seen at least ten times. The CDR3 nucleotides are TGTGCCAGCAGTGGTCTGGAACAGGCTTTCTTTGGCTACACCTTC. Its protein is CASSGLEQAFFGYTF. This rearrangement joins TRBV2 to TRBJ1-2; TRBD1 is a possible D gene (5 bases). Between the trimmed V and J ends, which lost 4 bases and 7 bases, there was a span of 19 bases. From germline, CDR1 is SNHLY and CDR2 FYNNEI. CDR3 length: 15 residues.

This clonotype was seen at least ten times. The chain recombines TRBV7-9 with TRBJ2-7; D is unclear. From germline, CDR1 is SEHNR and CDR2 FQNEAQ (reference sequence). Trimming took 7 bases from V and 5 from J, leaving 18 bases between them. The CDR3 extends over 14 amino acids. The CDR3 DNA reads as TGTGCCAGCAACCGCCCTGAAGGTAGCAACGAGCAGTACTTC. Encoded protein: CASNRPEGSNEQYF.

This clonotype turned up a few times. V usage is TRBV24-1 and J usage is TRBJ1-5; 8 bases agree with TRBD1. V lost 7 bases, J lost 3 bases, and 4 bases stayed unmatched. The CDR3 contains 14 residues. Looked up from germline, CDR1 is KGHDR and CDR2 is SFDVKD. The CDR3 loop is CATSTGGFNQPQHF. The DNA for the CDR3 is TGTGCCACCAGCACAGGGGGATTCAATCAGCCCCAGCATTTT.

The chain links TRBV19 to TRBJ2-5, with 7 bases identical to TRBD1. The V gene end was trimmed by 6 bases and the J gene end by 1 base; junction bases not matched to a gene: 5. Per germline, CDR1 LNHDA and CDR2 SQIVND (reference sequence). The CDR3 length is 14 residues. In nucleotides, the CDR3 is TGTGCCAGTAGACGCCGGGACAGCCAAGAGACCCAGTACTTC. Amino acid sequence: CASRRRDSQETQYF. Drawing the rest from reference TRBV19 and TRBJ2-5, the complete variable domain is DGGITQSPKYLFRKEGQNVTLSCEQNLNHDAMYWYRQDPGQGLRLIYYSQIVNDFQKGDIAEGYSVSREKKESFPLTVTSAQKNPTAFYLCASRRRDSQETQYFGPGTRLLVL.

In its sample, this clonotype was seen many times. V usage is TRBV14 and J usage is TRBJ2-3; 7 positions agree with TRBD2. The V gene's germline CDR1 is SGHDN and CDR2 FVKESK. J gave up 4 bases and V 2 bases, and 15 bases lay outside the gene matches. This CDR3 is built from 18 residues. This CDR3 is CASSQRVSWNLAADTQYF. The CDR3 region has the DNA TGTGCCAGCAGCCAACGGGTCTCTTGGAATCTAGCGGCAGATACGCAGTATTTT.